This T cell receptor beta chain was sequenced in a study of cytomegalovirus exposure and HLA in healthy donors. Study-wide results and caveats: A later analysis appeared to link common viral pathogens to several of the most significant clusters.

In the case of this clone: Its target is unknown. At one of its ends the junction is not consistent with the germline gene, which may arise from a read error.

Vbeta (60) and Jbeta (13) primers were used in the PCR. Only in-frame clones appear in the TCRdb table, and some are missing; sequencing was by immunoSEQ multiplex PCR. The profile shows around 64,000 clones, about 85% of them singletons. The germline V gene encodes CDR1 LNHDA and CDR2 SQIVND (reference sequence). CDR3 size: 19 residues. Sequencing was carried out using PBMCs. The sequence derives from a female donor in good health and CMV-seronegative. The genes are TRBV19 and TRBJ2-6; 13 bases align to TRBD2. CDR3 DNA: TGTGCCAGCAGTAGACTAGCGGGAGGTTCCCGCTCTGGGGCCAACGGCCTGACTTTC. This sequence encodes CASSRLAGGSRSGANGLTF. The full variable domain, completed using reference TRBV19 and TRBJ2-6, is DGGITQSPKYLFRKEGQNVTLSCEQNLNHDAMYWYRQDPGQGLRLIYYSQIVNDFQKGDIAEGYSVSREKKESFPLTVTSAQKNPTAFYLCASSRLAGGSRSGANGLTFGAGSRLTVL.